The T cell receptor beta chain under discussion was sequenced for a study of radiotherapy plus CTLA-4 blockade in lung cancer. Some clones are missing from TCRdb's copy, which holds only in-frame ones; the method was immunoSEQ multiplex PCR. The data show roughly 71,000 clones, roughly 75% seen once. Source: peripheral blood, taken from a patient treated with radiotherapy plus ipilimumab. The receptor comes from a human donor with non-small cell lung cancer who had a complete response to radiotherapy plus ipilimumab.

CDR3 residues: CASTNEPRGRNEQFF. The CDR3 DNA sequence: TGTGCCAGCACGAACGAGCCCAGGGGACGAAATGAGCAGTTCTTC. The chain has TRBV7-9 and TRBJ2-1; D is perhaps TRBD1 (6 bases). Trimming took off 7 bases at V and 7 bases at J, with 20 bases between the two ends. Germline-derived CDR1 and CDR2 are SEHNR and FQNEAQ (reference sequence). This CDR3 spans 15 amino acids.